This T cell receptor beta chain was recovered during a study of blood T cell repertoires in COVID-19. Study as a whole: The study drew acute and convalescent COVID-19 samples from the United States, Italy and Spain.

V lost 4 bases to trimming and J lost 7 bases; unmatched junction nucleotides: 11. The germline V gene has CDR1 ENHRY and CDR2 SYGVKD. The CDR3 is made up of 15 amino acids. As handled by the study authors: Quantification of nucleated cells was approximated via reference gene primer amplification. TCRdb's table, derived via immunoSEQ multiplex PCR, lists solely in-frame clones and lacks some. V, J and clone size derive from that table, while D and trimming were established from the DNA sequence. The table includes 360,000 or so clones, 89% detected once. This receptor was taken from a woman aged 60-75 years with COVID-19, enrolled during active disease. The V and J genes are TRBV10-3 and TRBJ1-2; 8 bases agree with TRBD1. Sequences were obtained from peripheral blood. The CDR3 sequence is CAISALGQARGGYTF. The CDR3 region has the DNA TGTGCCATCAGTGCCCTGGGACAGGCGAGGGGTGGCTACACCTTC.